This paragraph covers one T cell receptor beta chain sequence. This CDR3 region has 15 residues. Germline assignment: CDR1 SGHNT and CDR2 YYREEE (reference sequence). After removal of 4 bases from V and 3 bases from J, the junction contained 10 bases not matched to a gene. This specimen belongs to a study of T cell changes during pregnancy in multiple sclerosis. Some clones are missing from TCRdb's copy, which holds only in-frame ones; the method was immunoSEQ multiplex PCR. Here the sample spans 45,000 or so clones, about 90% being singletons. The V gene is TRBV5-4, the J gene TRBJ2-7; 7 nucleotides agree with TRBD2. This TCR was recovered from a female donor with multiple sclerosis, enrolled in a pregnancy study. The material sequenced was peripheral blood, taken in the first trimester of pregnancy. The CDR3 spells CASSPGLGEGYEQYF. CDR3 coding DNA: TGTGCCAGCAGCCCGGGACTGGGGGAGGGCTACGAGCAGTACTTC.